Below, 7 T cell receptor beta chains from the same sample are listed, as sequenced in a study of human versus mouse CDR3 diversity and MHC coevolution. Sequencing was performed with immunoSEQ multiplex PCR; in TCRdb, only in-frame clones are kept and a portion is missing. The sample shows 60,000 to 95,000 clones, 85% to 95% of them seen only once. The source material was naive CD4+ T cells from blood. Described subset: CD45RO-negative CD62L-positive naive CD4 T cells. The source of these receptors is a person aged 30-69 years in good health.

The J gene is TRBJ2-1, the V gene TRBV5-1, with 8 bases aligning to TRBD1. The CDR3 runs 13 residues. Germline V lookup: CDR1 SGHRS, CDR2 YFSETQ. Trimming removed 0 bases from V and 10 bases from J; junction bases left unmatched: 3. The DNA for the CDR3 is TGCGCCAGCAGCTTGGGGACAGGGTACGAGCAGTTCTTC. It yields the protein CASSLGTGYEQFF.

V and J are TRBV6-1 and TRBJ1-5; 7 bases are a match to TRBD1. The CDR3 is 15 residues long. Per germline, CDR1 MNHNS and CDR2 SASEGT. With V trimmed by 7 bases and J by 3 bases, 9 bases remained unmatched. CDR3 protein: CASKSGTEYNQPQHF. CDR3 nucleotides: TGTGCCAGCAAGTCCGGGACAGAATACAATCAGCCCCAGCATTTT.

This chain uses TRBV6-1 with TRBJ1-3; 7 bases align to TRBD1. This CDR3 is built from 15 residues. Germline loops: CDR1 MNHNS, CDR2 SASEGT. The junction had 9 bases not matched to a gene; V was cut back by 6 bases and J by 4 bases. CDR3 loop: CASSDDRVLGNTIYF. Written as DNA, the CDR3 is TGTGCCAGCAGCGATGACAGGGTTCTGGGAAACACCATATATTTT.

Here the CDR3 DNA reads TGTGCCAGCAGCGGAAGAACCGGGACAGGGGGCAAGAACACCGGGGAGCTGTTTTTT. Translating gives CASSGRTGTGGKNTGELFF. The J gene is TRBJ2-2, the V gene TRBV7-2; 12 bases map to TRBD1. The CDR3 has 19 amino acids. Germline assignment: CDR1 SGHTA and CDR2 FQGNSA. With 5 bases clipped from V and 1 base from J, the junction kept 11 bases outside the gene matches.

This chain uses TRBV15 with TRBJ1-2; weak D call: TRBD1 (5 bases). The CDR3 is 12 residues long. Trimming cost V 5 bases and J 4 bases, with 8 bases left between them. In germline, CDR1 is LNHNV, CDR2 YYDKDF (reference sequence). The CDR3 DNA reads TGTGCCACCAGCGGGGCCGCCTATGGCTACACCTTC. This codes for CATSGAAYGYTF.

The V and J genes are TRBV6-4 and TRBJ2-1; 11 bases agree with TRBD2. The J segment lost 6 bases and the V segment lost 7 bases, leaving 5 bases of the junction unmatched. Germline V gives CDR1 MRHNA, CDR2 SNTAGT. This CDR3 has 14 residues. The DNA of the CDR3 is TGTGCCAGCAAAGGACTAGCGGGTAGCAATGAGCAGTTCTTC. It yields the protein CASKGLAGSNEQFF.

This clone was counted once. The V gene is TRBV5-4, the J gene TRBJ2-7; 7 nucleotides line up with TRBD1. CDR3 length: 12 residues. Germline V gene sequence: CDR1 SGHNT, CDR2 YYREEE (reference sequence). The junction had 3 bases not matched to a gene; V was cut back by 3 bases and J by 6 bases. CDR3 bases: TGTGCCAGCAGCTACAGGGGATCCGAGCAGTACTTC. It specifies CASSYRGSEQYF.